This TCR beta chain was sequenced in a study of cytomegalovirus exposure and HLA in healthy donors. The PCR contained 60 Vbeta and 13 Jbeta primers. Only in-frame clones appear in the TCRdb table, and some are missing; sequencing was by immunoSEQ multiplex PCR. The sample includes tens of thousands of clones, around 81% of them seen just once. The germline gives CDR1 SGHNT, CDR2 YYREEE (reference sequence). The CDR3 has 18 amino acids. Concerning this clone itself: One end of the junction does not line up with germline, which may come from a read error.

This clonotype was sampled from a male donor in good health and CMV-seropositive. Sequenced: PBMCs. This chain joins TRBV5-4 and TRBJ1-1; no reliable D call. The chain's CDR3 is CASSQDQVRNSRNTEAFF. The CDR3 nucleotides read TGCGCCAGCAGCCAAGATCAGGTAAGGAACAGTCGGAACACTGAAGCTTTCTTT.